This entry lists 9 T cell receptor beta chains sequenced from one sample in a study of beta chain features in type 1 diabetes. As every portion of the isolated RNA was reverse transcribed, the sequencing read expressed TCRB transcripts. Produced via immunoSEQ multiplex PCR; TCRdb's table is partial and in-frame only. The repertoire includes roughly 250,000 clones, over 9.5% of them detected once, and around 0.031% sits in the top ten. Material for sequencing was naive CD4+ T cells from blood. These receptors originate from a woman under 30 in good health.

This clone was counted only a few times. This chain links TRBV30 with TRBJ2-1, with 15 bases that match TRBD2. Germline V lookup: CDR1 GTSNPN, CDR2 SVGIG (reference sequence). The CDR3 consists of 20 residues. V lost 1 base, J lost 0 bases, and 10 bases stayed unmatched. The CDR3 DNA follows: TGTGCCTGGAGTGGTCCTGGACTAGCGGGAGGGATGAGCTCCTACAATGAGCAGTTCTTC. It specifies CAWSGPGLAGGMSSYNEQFF. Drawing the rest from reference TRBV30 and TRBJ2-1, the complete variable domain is SQTIHQWPATLVQPVGSPLSLECTVEGTSNPNLYWYRQAAGRGLQLLFYSVGIGQISSEVPQNLSASRPQDRQFILSSKKLLLSDSGFYLCAWSGPGLAGGMSSYNEQFFGPGTRLTVL.

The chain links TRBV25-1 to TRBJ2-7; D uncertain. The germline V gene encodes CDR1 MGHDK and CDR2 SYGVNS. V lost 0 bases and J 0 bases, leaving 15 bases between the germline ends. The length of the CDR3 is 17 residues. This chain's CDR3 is CASSEYPLGGTSYEQYF. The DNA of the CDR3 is TGTGCCAGCAGTGAATATCCTCTCGGCGGTACCTCCTACGAGCAGTACTTC.

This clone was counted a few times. The CDR3 coding sequence is TGTGCCAGCAGCTCATTGGACAGGGGCGAGCAGTACTTC. Translated: CASSSLDRGEQYF. The rearrangement links TRBV7-8 to TRBJ2-7; 9 nucleotides agree with TRBD1. J lost 6 bases, V lost 4 bases, and 4 bases had no gene match. This CDR3 comprises 13 residues. From germline, CDR1 is SGHVS and CDR2 FQNEAQ.

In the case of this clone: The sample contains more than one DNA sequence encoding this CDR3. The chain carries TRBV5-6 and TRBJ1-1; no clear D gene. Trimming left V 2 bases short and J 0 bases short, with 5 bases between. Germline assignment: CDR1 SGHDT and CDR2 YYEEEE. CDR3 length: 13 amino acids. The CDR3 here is CASSFPVNTEAFF. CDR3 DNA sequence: TGTGCCAGCAGCTTTCCCGTGAACACTGAAGCTTTCTTT.

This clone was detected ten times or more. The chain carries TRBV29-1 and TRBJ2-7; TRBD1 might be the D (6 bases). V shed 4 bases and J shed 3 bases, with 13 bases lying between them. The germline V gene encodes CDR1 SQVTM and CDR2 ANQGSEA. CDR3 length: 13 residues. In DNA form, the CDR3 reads TGCAGCGTTGTGGGGGACAACCTCTACGAGCAGTACTTC. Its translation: CSVVGDNLYEQYF.

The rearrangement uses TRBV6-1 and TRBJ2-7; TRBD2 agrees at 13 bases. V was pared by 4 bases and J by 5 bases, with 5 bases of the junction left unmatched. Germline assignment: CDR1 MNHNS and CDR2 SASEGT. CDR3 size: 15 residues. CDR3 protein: CASSALAGGPDEQYF. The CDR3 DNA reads TGTGCCAGCAGTGCACTAGCGGGGGGGCCAGACGAGCAGTACTTC.

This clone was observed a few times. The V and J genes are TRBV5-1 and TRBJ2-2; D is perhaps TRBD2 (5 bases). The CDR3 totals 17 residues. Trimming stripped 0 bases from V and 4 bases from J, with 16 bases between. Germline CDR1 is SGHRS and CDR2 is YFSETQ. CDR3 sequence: CASSLAIVASGTGELFF. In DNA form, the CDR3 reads TGCGCCAGCAGCTTGGCCATAGTCGCGAGCGGCACCGGGGAGCTGTTTTTT.

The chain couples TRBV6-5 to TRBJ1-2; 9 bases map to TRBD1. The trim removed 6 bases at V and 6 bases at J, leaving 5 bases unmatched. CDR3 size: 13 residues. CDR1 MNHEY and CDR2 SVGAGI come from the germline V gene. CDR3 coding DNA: TGTGCCAGCAGCCGGGGACAGGGCCATGGCTACACCTTC. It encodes CASSRGQGHGYTF.

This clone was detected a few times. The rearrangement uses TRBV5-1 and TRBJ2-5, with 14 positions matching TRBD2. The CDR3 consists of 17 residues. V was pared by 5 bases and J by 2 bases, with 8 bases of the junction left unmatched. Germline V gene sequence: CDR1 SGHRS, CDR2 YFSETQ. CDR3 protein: CASRHGTSGRPQETQYF. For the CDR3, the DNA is TGCGCCAGCAGACACGGGACTAGCGGGAGACCGCAAGAGACCCAGTACTTC.